This T cell receptor (beta chain) is from a study of cytotoxic CD8 clonotypes in ibrutinib-treated CLL. Whole-study context: Collecting the response samples happened after a median around twelve months of treatment, with a range of 6 to 36. Sample averages reached 250,000 to 300,000 productive templates and 94,082 productive rearrangements.

Trimming pared 3 bases from V and 6 bases from J, leaving 12 bases between. Germline CDR1 SNHLY, CDR2 FYNNEI. This CDR3 contains 14 residues. Clones were read by immunoSEQ multiplex PCR, and TCRdb kept only the in-frame ones, dropping some. This table holds more than 110,000 clones, around 90% found once. The TCR comes from a human donor with chronic lymphocytic leukemia. The sequencing here drew on PBMCs, taken after 12 months of ibrutinib treatment. The rearrangement joins TRBV2 to TRBJ1-5, with D hard to call. In DNA, the CDR3 is TGTGCCAGCAGTGATACAGCCCCGAGTCAGCCCCAGCATTTT. Protein product: CASSDTAPSQPQHF.